The 28 T cell receptor beta chains below were found in one sample sequenced in a study of blood T cell repertoires in COVID-19. Produced via immunoSEQ multiplex PCR; TCRdb's table is partial and in-frame only. The sample consists of 300,000 to 400,000 clones, around 89% of them appearing once. The sample consisted of peripheral blood. These receptors originate from a woman in her forties or fifties with active or convalescent COVID-19.

The DNA of the CDR3 is TGCGCCAGCAGCTTGGTCGGAGGCGGTGGCTACACCTTC. Translating gives CASSLVGGGGYTF. The chain uses TRBV5-1 and TRBJ1-2, with unresolved D. This CDR3 region has 13 residues. CDR1 SGHRS and CDR2 YFSETQ come from the germline V gene. The V and J ends lost 0 bases and 7 bases respectively, with 10 bases between them.

The rearrangement links TRBV6-1 to TRBJ1-5, with D tentatively TRBD1 (5 bases). The V end lost 4 bases, the J end lost 4 bases, and 17 bases lay between the germline ends. The CDR3 is 16 residues long. Germline V lookup: CDR1 MNHNS, CDR2 SASEGT. CDR3 sequence (DNA): TGTGCCAGCAGTGGTGAATCAGGGATTTGGAATCAGCCCCAGCATTTT. Encoded protein: CASSGESGIWNQPQHF.

The chain carries TRBV18 and TRBJ1-3, with a tentative D call TRBD1 (6 bases). The germline V gene encodes CDR1 KGHSH and CDR2 LQKENI. V was trimmed by 3 bases and J by 4 bases, leaving 13 bases between them. This CDR3 contains 15 residues. CDR3 sequence reads: CASSPTLGAGNTIYF. The DNA of the CDR3 is TGTGCCAGCTCACCGACACTGGGGGCAGGAAACACCATATATTTT.

This clone was seen once. This sequence joins TRBV3-1 (or the pseudogene TRBV3-2) and TRBJ1-3, with TRBD1 matching 10 bases. Trimming took 1 base from V and 1 from J; bases not matched to a gene: 7. In germline, CDR1 is LGHDT, CDR2 YNNKEL (reference sequence). There are 18 residues in the CDR3. CDR3: CASSQALWDRGSGNTIYF. The CDR3 DNA reads as TGTGCCAGCAGCCAAGCCCTCTGGGACAGGGGATCTGGAAACACCATATATTTT.

The genes are TRBV7-2 and TRBJ2-3; the D is unclear. V was cut by 4 bases and J by 2 bases, with 10 bases left in between. This CDR3 spans 14 amino acids. From germline, CDR1 is SGHTA and CDR2 FQGNSA. CDR3 bases: TGTGCCAGCAGCTCGTACAGACCCACAGATACGCAGTATTTT. As protein: CASSSYRPTDTQYF.

V and J are TRBV5-4 and TRBJ2-3, with 14 bases identical to TRBD2. CDR3 length equals 16 residues. Germline V lookup: CDR1 SGHNT, CDR2 YYREEE (reference sequence). V gave up 5 bases and J gave up 2 bases; unmatched junction bases: 4. CDR3 DNA: TGTGCCAGCAGAAGGGGACTAGCGGGAGACACAGATACGCAGTATTTT. It translates to CASRRGLAGDTDTQYF.

V is TRBV19 and J is TRBJ1-2, with 7 bases aligning to TRBD1. The V gene's germline CDR1 is LNHDA and CDR2 SQIVND (reference sequence). The CDR3 runs to 15 residues. Losses at the gene ends were 5 bases for V and 6 bases for J; bases not matched to a gene: 12. This chain's CDR3 is CASSETGWSKNGYTF. CDR3 bases: TGTGCCAGTAGTGAGACAGGGTGGAGCAAGAATGGCTACACCTTC.

The chain carries TRBV13 and TRBJ1-2; the match to TRBD1 covers 7 bases. The CDR3 is made up of 17 amino acids. The junction had 13 bases not matched to a gene; V was cut back by 5 bases and J by 1 base. The germline gives CDR1 PRHDT, CDR2 FYEKMQ (reference sequence). CDR3 loop: CASSPPRQGRFNYGYTF. CDR3 in DNA: TGTGCCAGCAGCCCCCCGAGACAGGGACGTTTTAACTATGGCTACACCTTC. Variable domain in full (rest from reference TRBV13 and TRBJ1-2): AAGVIQSPRHLIKEKRETATLKCYPIPRHDTVYWYQQGPGQDPQFLISFYEKMQSDKGSIPDRFSAQQFSDYHSELNMSSLELGDSALYFCASSPPRQGRFNYGYTFGSGTRLTVV.

The chain joins TRBV12-3 or TRBV12-4 to TRBJ1-2; D is possibly TRBD1 (5 bases). This CDR3 spans 12 amino acids. V was shortened by 7 bases and J by 4 bases, with 10 bases between the two germline ends. CDR3 sequence (DNA): TGTGCCAGCACCACGGGGGTCTATGGCTACACCTTC. This translates into CASTTGVYGYTF.

The chain carries TRBV6-5 and TRBJ1-1; D not certain. The germline V gene encodes CDR1 MNHEY and CDR2 SVGAGI. Trimming removed 6 bases from V and 2 bases from J, with 10 bases in between. The CDR3 length is 13 residues. The CDR3 nucleotides are TGTGCCAGCAGGATAACTCTTAACACTGAAGCTTTCTTT. Translated: CASRITLNTEAFF.

This chain connects TRBV6-5 to TRBJ2-5; TRBD1 agrees at 7 bases. The germline gives CDR1 MNHEY, CDR2 SVGAGI. This CDR3 is 16 amino acids long. V gave up 2 bases and J gave up 2 bases; unmatched junction bases: 8. This CDR3 is CASSYLGQDRQETQYF. The CDR3 coding sequence is TGTGCCAGCAGTTACCTTGGACAGGATAGACAAGAGACCCAGTACTTC.

V gene TRBV11-2 combines with J gene TRBJ2-2; D is perhaps TRBD1 (7 bases). Germline V gene sequence: CDR1 SGHAT, CDR2 FQNNGV. The V end lost 5 bases, the J end lost 7 bases, and 17 bases lay between the germline ends. This CDR3 has 15 amino acids. In DNA form, the CDR3 reads TGTGCCAGCAGCCCAGTGACAGGGAGGATCGGGGAGCTGTTTTTT. Protein sequence: CASSPVTGRIGELFF.

V usage is TRBV9 and J usage is TRBJ1-6; D is possibly TRBD1 (5 bases). This CDR3 is built from 15 residues. Trimming removed 3 bases from V and 5 bases from J, with 12 bases in between. The germline V gene encodes CDR1 SGDLS and CDR2 YYNGEE. The CDR3 DNA reads as TGTGCCAGCAGCGCGTGGGGCGGGAATAATTCACCCCTCCACTTT. Its translation is CASSAWGGNNSPLHF.

The V gene is TRBV12-5, the J gene TRBJ2-5; D unclear. V gave up 6 bases and J gave up 9 bases, with 14 bases separating them. The CDR3 extends over 12 amino acids. The germline CDR1 and CDR2 sequences are LGHNT and FRNRAP. CDR3 loop: CASGLPHAAQYF. CDR3 DNA: TGTGCTAGTGGGCTTCCCCACGCGGCCCAGTACTTC.

This clone was observed a single time. The chain links TRBV4-3 to TRBJ2-7; TRBD2 might be the D (5 bases). The V end was cut by 4 bases, the J end by 0 bases, with 19 bases between. Germline CDR1 LGHNA, CDR2 YSLEER. The CDR3 is 17 amino acids. In DNA, the CDR3 is TGCGCCAGCAGCCGAACGGTGGGAGCCACTTCCTCCTACGAGCAGTACTTC. Translating gives CASSRTVGATSSYEQYF.

This clone has a handful of counts. This chain connects TRBV4-3 to TRBJ2-3; 11 bases match TRBD2. CDR1 LGHNA and CDR2 YSLEER come from the germline V gene. The J segment lost 6 bases and the V segment lost 5 bases, leaving 7 bases of the junction unmatched. The CDR3 sequence is 15 residues long. The CDR3 sequence: CASSSLAGGPDTQYF. For the CDR3, the DNA is TGCGCCAGCAGCTCCTTAGCGGGGGGGCCTGATACGCAGTATTTT.

CDR3 sequence reads: CASSQDLFNSYEQYF. The CDR3 DNA reads as TGCGCCAGCAGCCAAGATTTATTTAACTCCTACGAGCAGTACTTC. The chain has TRBV4-3 and TRBJ2-7; D remains ambiguous. Trimming pared 0 bases from V and 0 bases from J, leaving 9 bases between. The germline V gene encodes CDR1 LGHNA and CDR2 YSLEER. The CDR3 has 15 amino acids.

This chain uses TRBV30 with TRBJ1-2; possible D gene TRBD1, 6 bases. The V gene lost 0 bases and the J gene lost 4 bases, with 12 bases spanning the gap. Looked up from germline, CDR1 is GTSNPN and CDR2 is SVGIG (reference sequence). The length of the CDR3 is 14 residues. CDR3 residues: CAWSVRRDTYGYTF. The CDR3 region has the DNA TGTGCCTGGAGTGTACGACGGGACACCTATGGCTACACCTTC. Full variable domain (outside the CDR3, taken from reference TRBV30 and TRBJ1-2): SQTIHQWPATLVQPVGSPLSLECTVEGTSNPNLYWYRQAAGRGLQLLFYSVGIGQISSEVPQNLSASRPQDRQFILSSKKLLLSDSGFYLCAWSVRRDTYGYTFGSGTRLTVV.

This chain joins TRBV21-1 and TRBJ2-7; whether TRBD1, the table's D call, matches the DNA was not checked. TRBV21-1 is listed as a pseudogene. CDR3 length: 13 residues. DNA for the CDR3: TGTGCCAGCAGCAAAGAGACAGCCTACGAGCAGTACTTC. This encodes CASSKETAYEQYF.

The CDR3 spells CASRRPGGYGYTF. The CDR3 nucleotides are TGTGCCAGTAGACGGCCCGGGGGCTATGGCTACACCTTC. The chain carries TRBV19 and TRBJ1-2, with D possibly being TRBD1 (5 bases). CDR3 size: 13 residues. V was shortened by 6 bases and J by 4 bases, with 12 bases between the two germline ends. Germline CDR1 and CDR2: LNHDA and SQIVND (reference sequence). Using reference TRBV19 and TRBJ1-2 for the parts outside the CDR3, the full variable domain is DGGITQSPKYLFRKEGQNVTLSCEQNLNHDAMYWYRQDPGQGLRLIYYSQIVNDFQKGDIAEGYSVSREKKESFPLTVTSAQKNPTAFYLCASRRPGGYGYTFGSGTRLTVV.

The chain joins TRBV3-1 (or the pseudogene TRBV3-2) to TRBJ1-1; TRBD1 matches at 9 bases. Per germline, CDR1 LGHDT and CDR2 YNNKEL (reference sequence). This CDR3 spans 15 amino acids. The J segment lost 3 bases and the V segment lost 1 base, leaving 3 bases of the junction unmatched. CDR3 protein: CASSQGTGVYTEAFF. The CDR3 DNA follows: TGTGCCAGCAGCCAAGGGACAGGGGTGTACACTGAAGCTTTCTTT.

The rearrangement uses TRBV6-2 or TRBV6-3 and TRBJ1-4; 11 nucleotides agree with TRBD1. CDR3 length equals 14 residues. The germline V gene encodes CDR1 MNHEY and CDR2 SVGEGT. Trimming removed 6 bases from V and 6 bases from J; junction bases left unmatched: 3. DNA of the CDR3: TGTGCCAGCAGCGAGGGACAGGGGGATGAAAAACTGTTTTTT. Protein sequence: CASSEGQGDEKLFF.

The chain joins TRBV28 to TRBJ2-7; the D gene is possibly TRBD2 (7 bases). Germline loops: CDR1 MDHEN, CDR2 SYDVKM. V lost 8 bases and J lost 0, with 17 bases in between. The CDR3 length is 15 residues. In DNA form, the CDR3 reads TGTGCCAGCGAAGGGGGGGGGAGTAGCTCCTACGAGCAGTACTTC. Encoded protein: CASEGGGSSSYEQYF.

This clone appeared a few times. Other DNA sequences in this specimen translate into the identical CDR3. The V and J genes are TRBV27 and TRBJ2-7, with a weak D call TRBD1 (6 bases). CDR1 MNHEY and CDR2 SMNVEV come from the germline V gene (reference sequence). V was shortened by 5 bases and J by 2 bases, with 13 bases between the two germline ends. The CDR3 is 14 residues long. The CDR3 DNA reads as TGTGCCAGCAGTCCCGGTACAGGGCCCTACGAGCAGTACTTC. Translating gives CASSPGTGPYEQYF.

The genes are TRBV7-2 and TRBJ2-1; D is ambiguous. The germline V gene has CDR1 SGHTA and CDR2 FQGNSA. The V end lost 3 bases, the J end lost 4 bases, and 13 bases lay between the germline ends. This CDR3 has 15 residues. CDR3 region: CASSLTTGEYNEQFF. CDR3 nucleotide sequence: TGTGCCAGCAGCTTGACGACTGGCGAGTACAATGAGCAGTTCTTC.

The V gene is TRBV6-2 or TRBV6-3, the J gene TRBJ2-7; TRBD2 matches at 8 bases. Germline V gene sequence: CDR1 MNHEY, CDR2 SVGEGT. With V trimmed by 0 bases and J by 0 bases, 4 bases remained unmatched. The CDR3 sequence is 16 residues long. The CDR3 here is CASSYSRLAYSYEQYF. The CDR3 nucleotides read TGTGCCAGCAGTTACTCGAGACTAGCGTACTCCTACGAGCAGTACTTC.

As concerns this clone: At one boundary the junction diverges from the germline segment, which might be a read error. The V and J genes are TRBV2 and TRBJ1-6; D unclear. The CDR3 extends over 13 amino acids. The germline V gene encodes CDR1 SNHLY and CDR2 FYNNEI. Here the CDR3 reads CASSEAHYSPLHF. The CDR3 bases are TGTGCCAGCAGTGAAGCGCACTATTCTCCCCTCCACTTT.

The chain links TRBV6-5 to TRBJ1-5, with D tentatively TRBD1 (5 bases). Looked up from germline, CDR1 is MNHEY and CDR2 is SVGAGI. CDR3 size: 15 residues. Deletions cut 6 bases from V and 0 bases from J, with 12 bases between. In DNA, the CDR3 is TGTGCCAGCAGCGCGGCGGGGACTAGCAATCAGCCCCAGCATTTT. Its translation: CASSAAGTSNQPQHF.